The clone carrying this TCR beta chain was seen more than once but under ten times. Its antigen is not identified. The sample is drawn from a study of T cell repertoires in cytomegalovirus infection. For the study at large: CMV infection together with matching HLA type was indicated by public TCR beta signatures. Study results and limitations: The response measured ex vivo was dominated by TCR beta clonotypes (HLA-C-restricted and CMV-specific).

One entry per CDR3 protein results from TCRdb running MiXCR on the reads. This table holds fewer than 1,000,000 distinct CDR3 sequences, around 29% found once. Sequenced here: cultured CD8+ T cells from PBMCs, sampled from culture after CMV antigen stimulation. The clonotype comes from a human donor in good health (CMV status not recorded). Some clones in this sample may be carry-over from other donors' samples.

The CDR3 bases are TGCGCCAGCAGCCAAGGGTTCGGGGGCTCTTCACCCCTCCACTTT. Encoded protein: CASSQGFGGSSPLHF. The chain joins TRBV4-1 to TRBJ1-6; possibly TRBD1 for D (6 bases). Between the trimmed V and J ends, which lost 1 base and 9 bases, there was a span of 13 bases. The CDR3 extends over 15 amino acids. The V gene's germline CDR1 is MGHRA and CDR2 YSYEKL.